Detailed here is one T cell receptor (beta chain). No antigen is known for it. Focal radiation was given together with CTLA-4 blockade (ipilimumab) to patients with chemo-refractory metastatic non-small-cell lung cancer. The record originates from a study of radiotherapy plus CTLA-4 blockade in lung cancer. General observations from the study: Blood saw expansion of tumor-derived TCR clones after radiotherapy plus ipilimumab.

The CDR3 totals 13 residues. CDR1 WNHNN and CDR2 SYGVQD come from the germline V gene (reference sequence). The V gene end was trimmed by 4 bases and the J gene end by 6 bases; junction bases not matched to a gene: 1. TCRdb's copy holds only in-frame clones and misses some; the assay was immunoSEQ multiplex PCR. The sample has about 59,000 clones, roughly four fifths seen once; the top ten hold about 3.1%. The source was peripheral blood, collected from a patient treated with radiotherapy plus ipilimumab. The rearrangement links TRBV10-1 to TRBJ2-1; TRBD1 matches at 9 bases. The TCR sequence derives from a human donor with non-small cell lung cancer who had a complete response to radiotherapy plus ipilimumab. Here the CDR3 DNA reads TGCGCCAGCAGTGGGGACAGGGTCAATGAGCAGTTCTTC. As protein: CASSGDRVNEQFF.